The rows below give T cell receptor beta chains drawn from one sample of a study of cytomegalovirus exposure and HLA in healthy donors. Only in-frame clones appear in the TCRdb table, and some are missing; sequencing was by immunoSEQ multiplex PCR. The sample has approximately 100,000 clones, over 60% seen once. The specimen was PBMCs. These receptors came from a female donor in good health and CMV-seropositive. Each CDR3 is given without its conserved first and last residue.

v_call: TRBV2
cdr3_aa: ASSTSGRVWEQY

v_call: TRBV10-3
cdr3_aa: AIRDSSGANVLT

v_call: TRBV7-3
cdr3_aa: ASSPYRGPSSYNEQF

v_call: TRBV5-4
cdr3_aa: ASSLEGSGRGSYEQY

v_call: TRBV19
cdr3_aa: ASSRTGSFTGEQF

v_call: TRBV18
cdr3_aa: ASSESWTGDGYT

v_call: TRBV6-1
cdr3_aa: ASSETAGGPYEQY

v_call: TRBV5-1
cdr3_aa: ASSLDGGLLAGPETQY

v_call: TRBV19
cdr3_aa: ASSSSSGANVLT

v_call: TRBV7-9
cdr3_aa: ASSLQGGVNQPQH

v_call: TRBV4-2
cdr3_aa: ASSQVLGRYGGYT

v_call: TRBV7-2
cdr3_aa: ASSNRDRVSLGYT

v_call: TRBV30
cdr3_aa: AWRPKGQGGQETQY

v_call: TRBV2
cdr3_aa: ASTSPQVELH

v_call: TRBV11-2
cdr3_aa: ASSLARAGNEQF

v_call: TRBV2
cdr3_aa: ASRGDRAVSQPQH

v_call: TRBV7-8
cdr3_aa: ASSPRGQVGYGYT

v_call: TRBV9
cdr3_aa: ASTRGFTDTQY

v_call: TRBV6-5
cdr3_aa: ASSPGTGRVNEQF

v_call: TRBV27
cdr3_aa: ASSKTSGQETQY

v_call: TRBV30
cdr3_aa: AWSSLRAGGEQF

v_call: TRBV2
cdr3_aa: ASSELRQVTYEQY

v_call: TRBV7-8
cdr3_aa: ASSLYRDGYT

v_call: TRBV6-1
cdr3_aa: ASRPPGQTYNEQF

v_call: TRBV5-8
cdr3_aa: ASSLGRGRSTDTQY

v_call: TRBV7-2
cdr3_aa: ASRPRGSSGSSSYNEQF

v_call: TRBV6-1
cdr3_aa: ASSEAVGLRGAF

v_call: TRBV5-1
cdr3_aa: ASSLTSLARETQY

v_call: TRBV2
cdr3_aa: ASSLGQGHQPQH

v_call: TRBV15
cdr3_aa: ATSRGSTGVLYEQY

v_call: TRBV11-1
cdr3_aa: ASSPMNTGELF

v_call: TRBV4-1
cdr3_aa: ASSQDLNRGVSGELF

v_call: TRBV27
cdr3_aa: ASRRETAPGKVQY

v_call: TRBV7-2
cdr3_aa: ASSFYGTSVAEQF

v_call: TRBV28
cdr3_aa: ASGLGETQY

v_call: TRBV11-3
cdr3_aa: ASSGRALSEQF

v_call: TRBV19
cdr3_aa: ASSLGTGDTEAF

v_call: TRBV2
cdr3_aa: ASTRTGYNSPLH

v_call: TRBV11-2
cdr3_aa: ASSERMVYGYT

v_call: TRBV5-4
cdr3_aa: ASSLAEVTEAF

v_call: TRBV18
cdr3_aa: ASSPTGSEAF

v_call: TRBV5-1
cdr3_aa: ASIPGGLSTDTQY

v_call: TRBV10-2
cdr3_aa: ASGDRYNSPLH

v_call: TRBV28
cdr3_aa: ASRISRAPNEQF

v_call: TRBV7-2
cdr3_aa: ASREGSGTGRYGYT

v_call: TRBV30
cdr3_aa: AWTPSGTVSGYT

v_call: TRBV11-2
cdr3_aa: ASTRDRASGNEQF

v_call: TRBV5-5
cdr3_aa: ASSLVPLSYNEQF

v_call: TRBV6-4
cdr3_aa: ASSDGTDTDTQY

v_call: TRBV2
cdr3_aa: ASRTTGFPETQY

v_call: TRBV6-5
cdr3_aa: ASSRVTSVREQY

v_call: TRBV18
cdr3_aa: ASSPREQGVANYGYT

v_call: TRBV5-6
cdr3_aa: ASSASGFADTQY